The TCR beta chain described here comes from a study of shared clonotypes between healthy human individuals. Deep was the level used in running the assay. Genomic DNA from each subset was divided evenly over several immunoSEQ plates. Produced via immunoSEQ multiplex PCR; TCRdb's table is partial and in-frame only. In the table there are around 500,000 clones, roughly 80% of which are singletons. This TCR was sampled from a woman between 40 and 50 years old in good health. Some clones in this sample may be carry-over from other donors' samples. The sample comprised PBMCs.

Written as DNA, the CDR3 is TGTGCCTGGAGTCCAGGAATTTCGACCTACGAGCAGTACTTC. This sequence encodes CAWSPGISTYEQYF. This sequence joins TRBV30 and TRBJ2-7; no clear D. This CDR3 comprises 14 residues. The germline V gene encodes CDR1 GTSNPN and CDR2 SVGIG (reference sequence). V was pared by 2 bases and J by 2 bases, with 13 bases between.